Listed below are T cell receptor beta chains from one sample, sequenced in a study of blood T cell repertoires in COVID-19. Profiled with immunoSEQ multiplex PCR; TCRdb holds only in-frame clones, not every one. The sample contains approximately 300,000 clones, roughly 90% of which appear only once. Sequencing used peripheral blood. These receptors all stem from a man aged 18 to 30 who had recovered from COVID-19. Each CDR3 is given with its conserved first and last residue. Fields, in order: V gene, D gene, clone size, CDR3 protein. D genes are given only for firm matches. Rows may omit the clone size; those that give it use once, few, many or a size class.

V gene: TRBV13
D gene: TRBD2
clone size: .
CDR3 protein: CASSSRDYFYEQYF

V gene: TRBV19
D gene: .
clone size: few
CDR3 protein: CASTLGGQPQHF

V gene: TRBV18
D gene: .
clone size: once
CDR3 protein: CASSPGRSLMNTEAFF

V gene: TRBV5-4
D gene: TRBD1
clone size: .
CDR3 protein: CASSFGGGASGNTIYF

V gene: TRBV19
D gene: .
clone size: .
CDR3 protein: CASSLGGVNNEKLFF

V gene: TRBV29-1
D gene: .
clone size: .
CDR3 protein: CSVEYGNTEAFF

V gene: TRBV5-5
D gene: TRBD1
clone size: .
CDR3 protein: CASSDLWTGDEGETQYF

V gene: TRBV11-2
D gene: TRBD1
clone size: .
CDR3 protein: CASSLDRPGPGGGYGYTF

V gene: TRBV9
D gene: .
clone size: once
CDR3 protein: CASSVADWGTDTQYF

V gene: TRBV18
D gene: TRBD1
clone size: .
CDR3 protein: CASSPGDRVSGQPQHF

V gene: TRBV4-1
D gene: TRBD2
clone size: .
CDR3 protein: CASSQDAGLAGHPSYEQYF

V gene: TRBV11-3
D gene: .
clone size: .
CDR3 protein: CASSLAGGSSYNEQFF

V gene: TRBV7-2
D gene: .
clone size: .
CDR3 protein: CASSPPYSGANVLTF

V gene: TRBV5-1
D gene: .
clone size: once
CDR3 protein: CASTQAPNTGELFF

V gene: TRBV5-8
D gene: TRBD1
clone size: .
CDR3 protein: CASSDRGREPQHF

V gene: TRBV3-1/TRBV3-2
D gene: TRBD2
clone size: .
CDR3 protein: CASSQDASGSPYNEQFF

V gene: TRBV2
D gene: TRBD1
clone size: .
CDR3 protein: CASSLQGAASYEQYF

V gene: TRBV7-2
D gene: .
clone size: .
CDR3 protein: CASSLSRDIESPLHF

V gene: TRBV19
D gene: TRBD1
clone size: .
CDR3 protein: CASSTADRGRIGNQPQHF

V gene: TRBV6-1
D gene: TRBD2
clone size: .
CDR3 protein: CASSEGTSGRAADTQYF

V gene: TRBV9
D gene: .
clone size: once
CDR3 protein: CASSVERGTEAFF

V gene: TRBV5-4
D gene: .
clone size: .
CDR3 protein: CASSPTGGPRHEQYF

V gene: TRBV19
D gene: .
clone size: .
CDR3 protein: CASSIGAVSNNQPQHF

V gene: TRBV3-1/TRBV3-2
D gene: TRBD2
clone size: .
CDR3 protein: CASSPGGGEQYF

V gene: TRBV6-5
D gene: TRBD1
clone size: .
CDR3 protein: CASSLRDRWGGYTF

V gene: TRBV6-5
D gene: .
clone size: .
CDR3 protein: CATVTGNTEAFF

V gene: TRBV27
D gene: TRBD1
clone size: .
CDR3 protein: CASSPLPGQGRAFF

V gene: TRBV7-2
D gene: .
clone size: .
CDR3 protein: CASSLVWGTGNTEAFF

V gene: TRBV7-2
D gene: TRBD2
clone size: .
CDR3 protein: CASSFRTSLGTDTQYF

V gene: TRBV19
D gene: TRBD1
clone size: .
CDR3 protein: CASTGQIWYGYTF

V gene: TRBV30
D gene: .
clone size: few
CDR3 protein: CAWSLAYGYTF

V gene: TRBV19
D gene: .
clone size: .
CDR3 protein: CASSDWGAEAFF

V gene: TRBV4-3
D gene: TRBD1
clone size: .
CDR3 protein: CASRHQGANYGYTF

V gene: TRBV7-9
D gene: .
clone size: .
CDR3 protein: CASSRTNRDLTYEQYF

V gene: TRBV6-1
D gene: .
clone size: .
CDR3 protein: CASSESGGHDIQYF

V gene: TRBV3-1/TRBV3-2
D gene: TRBD2
clone size: .
CDR3 protein: CASSQDQSAGAETQYF

V gene: TRBV4-2
D gene: TRBD1
clone size: .
CDR3 protein: CASSQDLGGQGGNTIYF

V gene: TRBV27
D gene: TRBD1
clone size: .
CDR3 protein: CASSLSPGGNTGELFF

V gene: TRBV6-6
D gene: .
clone size: few
CDR3 protein: CASTLDLGYEQYF

V gene: TRBV7-3
D gene: TRBD2
clone size: .
CDR3 protein: CASSLSSRTSGREEQYF

V gene: TRBV4-1
D gene: .
clone size: .
CDR3 protein: CASSHQTGYEQYF

V gene: TRBV7-9
D gene: TRBD1
clone size: .
CDR3 protein: CASSLSQGVSYEQYF

V gene: TRBV9
D gene: .
clone size: .
CDR3 protein: CASSVGTLNTEAFF

V gene: TRBV7-9
D gene: .
clone size: .
CDR3 protein: CASSFPPQTEQYF

V gene: TRBV5-6
D gene: TRBD2
clone size: .
CDR3 protein: CASSRGDGQSSGANVLTF

V gene: TRBV5-1
D gene: .
clone size: .
CDR3 protein: CASSSGNTEAFF

V gene: TRBV19
D gene: .
clone size: .
CDR3 protein: CASSIFSSYNEQFF

V gene: TRBV9
D gene: .
clone size: .
CDR3 protein: CASSPGVANEKLFF

V gene: TRBV19
D gene: TRBD1
clone size: .
CDR3 protein: CASSETGASGANVLTF

V gene: TRBV23-1
D gene: .
clone size: .
CDR3 protein: CASSQSRQVMNTEAFF

V gene: TRBV3-1/TRBV3-2
D gene: .
clone size: .
CDR3 protein: CASRQGAYNSPLHF

V gene: TRBV10-1
D gene: .
clone size: .
CDR3 protein: CASSAGASGNTIYF

V gene: TRBV12-2
D gene: .
clone size: once
CDR3 protein: CASRPQCETQYF

V gene: TRBV19
D gene: TRBD2
clone size: .
CDR3 protein: CASSIPSGRAKGSTDTQYF

V gene: TRBV7-2
D gene: .
clone size: .
CDR3 protein: CASRPARAGDGYTF

V gene: TRBV2
D gene: .
clone size: once
CDR3 protein: CASISLKSNTEAFF

V gene: TRBV9
D gene: .
clone size: .
CDR3 protein: CASSESAVVGNSPLHF

V gene: TRBV7-2
D gene: TRBD2
clone size: .
CDR3 protein: CASSSRVAGEMNTQYF

V gene: TRBV7-2
D gene: TRBD1
clone size: .
CDR3 protein: CASSLDRGRWETQYF

V gene: TRBV3-1/TRBV3-2
D gene: .
clone size: once
CDR3 protein: CASSQGSLEAFF